One sample yielded the 30 T cell receptor beta chains listed below, sequenced in a study of blood T cells in healthy people across ages. A sample-barcoded 5' primer and a J-beta primer mix were used in a second PCR of about 6 to 11 cycles. TCRdb called the 5' RACE reads again in MiXCR, with one record for every CDR3 protein. This sample has around 990,000 distinct CDR3 sequences, with about 23% found just once. Another study also made use of these data, one on T cells of mothers and their children.

The sample consisted of blood. These receptors were obtained from a girl aged 2-10 years in good health.

This chain connects TRBV15 to TRBJ2-2, with D tentatively TRBD2 (5 bases). This CDR3 is 12 amino acids long. V was trimmed by 5 bases and J by 7 bases, leaving 8 bases between them. From germline, CDR1 is LNHNV and CDR2 YYDKDF (reference sequence). CDR3: CATSEGFGELFF. The CDR3 nucleotides are TGTGCCACCAGCGAGGGTTTCGGGGAGCTGTTTTTT.

This clonotype appeared a single time. The chain has TRBV9 and TRBJ1-2; 7 bases line up with TRBD1. The CDR3 extends over 12 amino acids. Germline CDR1 is SGDLS and CDR2 is YYNGEE. V shed 0 bases, J shed 8 bases, and the junction held 1 base outside the gene matches. The CDR3 DNA reads TGTGCCAGCAGCGTAGCGGACAGGGGCTACACCTTC. It specifies CASSVADRGYTF.

The CDR3, as DNA: TGCAGTGCTAGATTGGGGACAGGGGAAGAGACCCAGTACTTC. Encoded protein: CSARLGTGEETQYF. The chain carries TRBV20-1 and TRBJ2-5, with TRBD1 matching 10 bases. Germline V gene lookup returns CDR1 DFQATT and CDR2 SNEGSKA (reference sequence). The junction had 3 bases not matched to a gene; V was cut back by 2 bases and J by 3 bases. The CDR3 is made up of 14 amino acids.

V usage is TRBV11-2 and J usage is TRBJ2-7, with 7 bases that match TRBD2. Germline values: CDR1 SGHAT, CDR2 FQNNGV. The CDR3 extends over 13 amino acids. V dropped 5 bases and J dropped 0; count of bases not matched to a gene: 1. CDR3 coding DNA: TGTGCCAGCAGCGCGGGGGTCTCCTACGAGCAGTACTTC. Translating gives CASSAGVSYEQYF.

This clonotype showed up just a few times. The chain has TRBV29-1 and TRBJ2-5, with 9 bases that match TRBD2. The V gene end was trimmed by 0 bases and the J gene end by 3 bases; junction bases not matched to a gene: 11. This CDR3 spans 17 amino acids. The germline V gene has CDR1 SQVTM and CDR2 ANQGSEA. CDR3: CSVEDPLAGADEETQYF. The CDR3 DNA reads TGCAGCGTTGAAGATCCTTTAGCGGGGGCTGACGAAGAGACCCAGTACTTC.

This clonotype has ten or more counts. The rearrangement joins TRBV20-1 to TRBJ2-1; TRBD1 agrees at 10 bases. V lost 0 bases, J lost 10 bases, and 6 bases stayed unmatched. CDR3 length: 14 amino acids. Germline lookup yields CDR1 DFQATT and CDR2 SNEGSKA (reference sequence). In DNA form, the CDR3 reads TGCAGTGCTAGAGATGGGGACAGGGGATGGGAGCAGTTCTTC. This sequence encodes CSARDGDRGWEQFF.

The gene calls are TRBV20-1 and TRBJ2-1, with a possible D match to TRBD2 (5 bases). The CDR3 length is 15 residues. V lost 2 bases to trimming and J lost 8 bases, with 19 bases between them. CDR1 and CDR2 (germline): DFQATT, SNEGSKA (reference sequence). The CDR3 reads CSARTSLVIAYEQFF. The CDR3 coding sequence is TGCAGTGCTAGAACCTCACTAGTAATTGCGTATGAGCAGTTCTTC.

V is TRBV9 and J is TRBJ2-2; D gene ambiguous. The CDR3 sequence is 15 residues long. The V and J ends lost 0 bases and 5 bases respectively, with 11 bases between them. Germline CDR1 is SGDLS and CDR2 is YYNGEE. Here the CDR3 reads CASSVGVVATGELFF. In DNA form, the CDR3 reads TGTGCCAGCAGCGTAGGAGTTGTGGCAACCGGGGAGCTGTTTTTT. Filled out from reference TRBV9 and TRBJ2-2, the complete variable domain reads DSGVTQTPKHLITATGQRVTLRCSPRSGDLSVYWYQQSLDQGLQFLIQYYNGEERAKGNILERFSAQQFPDLHSELNLSSLELGDSALYFCASSVGVVATGELFFGEGSRLTVL.

This clonotype has just a few counts. The rearrangement uses TRBV3-1 and TRBJ1-2; D is possibly TRBD1 (5 bases). The germline V gene encodes CDR1 LGHDT and CDR2 YNNKEL (reference sequence). Trimming took 4 bases from V and 3 from J, leaving 15 bases between them. The CDR3 loop spans 15 amino acids. The CDR3 bases are TGTGCCAGCAGCCTCGTAGGGGCAGGCTACTATGGCTACACCTTC. As protein: CASSLVGAGYYGYTF. The full variable domain, in which reference TRBV3-1 and TRBJ1-2 provide the parts outside the CDR3, is DTAVSQTPKYLVTQMGNDKSIKCEQNLGHDTMYWYKQDSKKFLKIMFSYNNKELIINETVPNRFSPKSPDKAHLNLHINSLELGDSAVYFCASSLVGAGYYGYTFGSGTRLTVV.

The chain is built from TRBV7-9 and TRBJ2-1; TRBD1 matches at 7 bases. Trimming at V came to 3 bases and at J to 10 bases, leaving 9 bases not matched to a gene. Germline CDR1 is SEHNR and CDR2 is FQNEAQ (reference sequence). This CDR3 has 14 amino acids. DNA of the CDR3: TGTGCCAGCAGCTTCGTGACAGGGATAGGAGAGCAGTTCTTC. This codes for CASSFVTGIGEQFF.

This clonotype has a handful of counts. This chain connects TRBV29-1 to TRBJ1-1; D is unclear. Trimming removed 1 base at V and 0 bases at J, with 9 bases between. CDR3 length: 14 residues. In germline, CDR1 is SQVTM, CDR2 ANQGSEA. The CDR3 coding sequence is TGCAGCGTTGAAGTAGAAAGCATGAACACTGAAGCTTTCTTT. Amino acids: CSVEVESMNTEAFF.

A few counts support this clonotype. The chain links TRBV7-8 to TRBJ1-5; D gene ambiguous. Per germline, CDR1 SGHVS and CDR2 FQNEAQ. Trimming shortened V by 2 bases and J by 7 bases, and 15 bases separated the two germline ends. The CDR3 runs 15 residues. The CDR3 sequence: CASSLIGVIGQPQHF. The CDR3 DNA reads as TGTGCCAGCAGCTTAATCGGGGTGATTGGACAGCCCCAGCATTTT.

This clonotype was seen a few times. The V call is TRBV28, the J call TRBJ2-5; tentatively, D is TRBD1 (6 bases). The germline V and J ends were trimmed by 2 bases and 2 bases, with 15 bases remaining between them. Germline V gene sequence: CDR1 MDHEN, CDR2 SYDVKM. The CDR3 runs to 16 residues. CDR3 residues: CASSLMGAALQETQYF. The CDR3 bases are TGTGCCAGCAGTTTAATGGGGGCTGCCCTTCAAGAGACCCAGTACTTC. The full variable domain, rest sourced from reference TRBV28 and TRBJ2-5, is DVKVTQSSRYLVKRTGEKVFLECVQDMDHENMFWYRQDPGLGLRLIYFSYDVKMKEKGDIPEGYSVSREKKERFSLILESASTNQTSMYLCASSLMGAALQETQYFGPGTRLLVL.

This clonotype has a count of ten or more. This chain joins TRBV3-1 and TRBJ2-1; no clear D. The CDR3 runs 13 residues. V lost 0 bases to trimming and J lost 9 bases, with 9 bases between them. CDR1 is LGHDT, CDR2 YNNKEL, per germline (reference sequence). CDR3: CASSQDLSTEQFF. The CDR3 DNA follows: TGTGCCAGCAGCCAAGATCTGTCGACTGAGCAGTTCTTC.

The chain has TRBV28 and TRBJ2-5, with 13 bases that match TRBD2. The end of the DNA aligns better with TRBJ2-1, so the J call may be wrong. CDR3 size: 17 residues. From germline, CDR1 is MDHEN and CDR2 SYDVKM. CDR3 in amino acids: CASSPFWGTSGENEQFF. CDR3 sequence (DNA): TGTGCCAGCAGTCCCTTCTGGGGGACTAGCGGGGAGAATGAGCAGTTCTTC.

The gene calls are TRBV20-1 and TRBJ2-1, with a weak D call TRBD2 (6 bases). Trimming left V 4 bases short and J 7 bases short, with 14 bases between. Germline assignment: CDR1 DFQATT and CDR2 SNEGSKA (reference sequence). The CDR3 covers 13 residues. The CDR3 sequence: CSAKKRAGNEQFF. In nucleotides, the CDR3 is TGCAGTGCTAAAAAAAGGGCGGGGAATGAGCAGTTCTTC.

This chain links TRBV15 with TRBJ1-2; D possibly corresponds to TRBD1 (5 bases). The CDR3 is 15 amino acids. Per the germline V gene, CDR1 is LNHNV and CDR2 is YYDKDF (reference sequence). With 0 bases removed from V and 4 bases from J, the gap between germline ends came to 12 bases. The CDR3 loop reads CATSRDLTAPYGYTF. The CDR3, as DNA: TGTGCCACCAGCAGAGATTTGACAGCCCCCTATGGCTACACCTTC.

Only a few counts were recorded for this clonotype. The J gene is TRBJ1-1, the V gene TRBV28; TRBD1 is a possible D gene (5 bases). CDR1 and CDR2 (germline): MDHEN, SYDVKM. The CDR3 runs to 15 residues. Trimming took 5 bases from V and 1 from J, leaving 14 bases between them. This chain's CDR3 is CASSRFRAQNTEAFF. DNA for the CDR3: TGTGCCAGCAGTCGCTTCAGGGCCCAGAACACTGAAGCTTTCTTT.

A single count supports this clonotype. The chain recombines TRBV7-6 with TRBJ2-7; 12 positions agree with TRBD2. CDR3 length equals 17 residues. V lost 3 bases to trimming and J lost 1 base; unmatched junction nucleotides: 7. CDR1 is SGHVS and CDR2 is FNYEAQ in the germline V gene. The CDR3 loop reads CASSFSGTSGSSYEQYF. CDR3 nucleotide sequence: TGTGCCAGCAGCTTTTCCGGGACTAGCGGGTCGTCCTACGAGCAGTACTTC. Full variable domain (rest looked up from reference TRBV7-6 and TRBJ2-7): GAGVSQSPRYKVTKRGQDVALRCDPISGHVSLYWYRQALGQGPEFLTYFNYEAQQDKSGLPNDRFSAERPEGSISTLTIQRTEQRDSAMYRCASSFSGTSGSSYEQYFGPGTRLTVT.

V and J are TRBV29-1 and TRBJ2-7; D possibly corresponds to TRBD2 (6 bases). The V end was cut by 6 bases, the J end by 3 bases, with 18 bases between. The CDR3 runs 14 residues. Germline V lookup: CDR1 SQVTM, CDR2 ANQGSEA. The CDR3 bases are TGCAGCGTCGTCCTGGCCGGGAGAGGCTACGAGCAGTACTTC. This encodes CSVVLAGRGYEQYF.

This rearrangement joins TRBV7-9 to TRBJ1-5; no clear D gene. V was pared by 4 bases and J by 5 bases, with 12 bases between. The length of the CDR3 is 14 residues. The germline gives CDR1 SEHNR, CDR2 FQNEAQ (reference sequence). Here the CDR3 reads CASSSGSVDQPQHF. The DNA of the CDR3 is TGTGCCAGCAGCTCGGGCAGCGTAGATCAGCCCCAGCATTTT.

Only a few counts were recorded for this clonotype. The chain has TRBV10-3 and TRBJ2-7; either TRBD1 or TRBD2 may supply D (5 bases each). Trimming cost V 2 bases and J 6 bases, with 11 bases left between them. The CDR3 sequence is 13 residues long. CDR1 and CDR2 from the germline V gene are ENHRY and SYGVKD. CDR3 amino acids: CAISEGTLSEQYF. Here the CDR3 DNA reads TGTGCCATCAGTGAGGGGACGCTGAGCGAGCAGTACTTC.

CDR3 DNA sequence: TGTGCCAGCAGCAGGGAGCGGGGGGTCTCCTACAATGAGCAGTTCTTC. Translating it yields CASSRERGVSYNEQFF. The chain uses TRBV7-9 and TRBJ2-1, with 9 bases identical to TRBD2. There are 16 residues in the CDR3. Germline V gene sequence: CDR1 SEHNR, CDR2 FQNEAQ (reference sequence). The V and J ends lost 5 bases and 0 bases, in that order; junction bases with no gene match: 5. Using reference TRBV7-9 and TRBJ2-1 for the parts outside the CDR3, the full variable domain is DTGVSQNPRHKITKRGQNVTFRCDPISEHNRLYWYRQTLGQGPEFLTYFQNEAQLEKSRLLSDRFSAERPKGSFSTLEIQRTEQGDSAMYLCASSRERGVSYNEQFFGPGTRLTVL.

This clonotype has a handful of counts. The chain recombines TRBV6-5 with TRBJ2-2; D could derive from TRBD1 or TRBD2 (6 bases each). The CDR3 spans 18 residues. The V gene's germline CDR1 is MNHEY and CDR2 SVGAGI. V lost 6 bases, J lost 5 bases, and 25 bases lay in between. In nucleotides, the CDR3 is TGTGCCAGCAGGGACTATGGACCGGGGGCGGAGTGGACCGGGGAGCTGTTTTTT. Translated: CASRDYGPGAEWTGELFF.

The V gene is TRBV20-1, the J gene TRBJ1-2; D is unclear. With 6 bases removed from V and 8 bases from J, the gap between germline ends came to 10 bases. CDR3 length: 10 residues. Germline V gene lookup returns CDR1 DFQATT and CDR2 SNEGSKA (reference sequence). CDR3 bases: TGCAGTGCATACGCGGGGGGCTACACCTTC. Translated: CSAYAGGYTF.

This chain uses TRBV6-5 with TRBJ1-4; possible D gene TRBD1, 6 bases. Germline V lookup: CDR1 MNHEY, CDR2 SVGAGI. The CDR3 totals 12 residues. The V end was cut by 6 bases, the J end by 10 bases, with 12 bases between. CDR3 in amino acids: CASSLGGGKLFF. The CDR3 DNA sequence: TGTGCCAGCAGCCTAGGGGGTGGAAAACTGTTTTTT.

This clonotype was recorded a few times. The CDR3 protein is CASSGVYILDSPLHF. Written as DNA, the CDR3 is TGTGCCAGCAGCGGGGTTTATATCCTAGATTCACCCCTCCACTTT. The rearrangement joins TRBV7-8 to TRBJ1-6; no reliable D call. CDR3 length: 15 amino acids. Trimming left V 5 bases short and J 8 bases short, with 16 bases between. Germline loops: CDR1 SGHVS, CDR2 FQNEAQ.

This clonotype was detected a few times. V usage is TRBV3-1 and J usage is TRBJ2-5; D uncertain. Germline values: CDR1 LGHDT, CDR2 YNNKEL (reference sequence). This CDR3 region has 15 residues. The V end was cut by 0 bases, the J end by 4 bases, with 12 bases between. The CDR3 nucleotides are TGTGCCAGCAGCCAAGATGGGTATCTGGGAGAGACCCAGTACTTC. Translation: CASSQDGYLGETQYF.

This chain links TRBV4-1 with TRBJ2-1, with 14 bases identical to TRBD2. J gave up 10 bases and V 3 bases, and 11 bases lay outside the gene matches. The V gene's germline CDR1 is MGHRA and CDR2 YSYEKL. The CDR3 length is 17 residues. The CDR3 sequence: CASSHPPGTSGSEEQFF. The CDR3 nucleotides are TGCGCCAGCAGCCATCCTCCGGGGACTAGCGGGAGCGAGGAGCAGTTCTTC.

This clonotype was recorded a few times. V gene TRBV20-1 combines with J gene TRBJ1-1; 7 bases agree with TRBD1. The CDR3 consists of 14 residues. From germline, CDR1 is DFQATT and CDR2 SNEGSKA (reference sequence). The ends lost 3 bases at V and 6 bases at J; junction bases unmatched: 10. CDR3 region: CSARGMAGGPEAFF. The DNA of the CDR3 is TGCAGTGCTAGGGGGATGGCAGGGGGGCCTGAAGCTTTCTTT.